The source of this T cell receptor beta chain is a study of blood T cell repertoires in COVID-19 (dated by TCRdb to the early 2020s). With regard to the full study: The collaborator samples originated in the United States, Italy and Spain and spanned the acute and convalescent phases of COVID-19. The repertoires were released in a freely available public database intended as a resource for research on the immune response to SARS-CoV-2. Samples came from the ongoing ImmuneRACE study (first 160 participants) plus 1,254 subjects from 6 global collaborators. Where available, HLA class I and class II types were taken from metadata supplied by the sample provider and were not determined by assay-based typing. Deeply sampled blood TCRbeta repertoires from subjects exposed to, actively infected with, or recovered from COVID-19 were included in the dataset. Nearly every sample came with metadata listing a de-identified subject ID, COVID-19 status, age in years and sex. The prospective study material was composed of cDNA or gDNA derived from T cells, B-cell-depleted T cells, or PBMCs. Broader findings and caveats from the paper: Clinical and demographic metadata were provided uncurated, with the amount varying by source and participant.

Concerning this clone: Which antigen it targets is not known. It has no much larger one-base neighbor in the sample; base qualities were not kept.

There are 14 amino acids in the CDR3, from cysteine to phenylalanine inclusive. Only the CDR3 part of the read is kept: 42 bases, read in frame from the first base. The germline V gene supplies CDR1 WSHSY and CDR2 SAAADI. The junction carries 8 bases between V and J, which are trimmed by 4 bases and 0 bases respectively. The immunoSEQ Assay, a bias-controlled multiplex PCR, was used to amplify TCRbeta CDR3 regions from genomic DNA. In the source study's methods: Nucleated cell counts per sample were estimated from amplification of reference gene primers within the assay. To quantify the absolute abundance of each unique TCRbeta CDR3 rearrangement, sequence reads were collapsed and filtered. Productive Simpson clonality was computed per sample as the square root of Simpson's diversity index over productive rearrangements. In its TCRdb copy, this immuneACCESS table keeps in-frame sequences only and misses some clones. Where compared with another copy, unresolved V genes explain less than half of these, and the others have no known cause. V and J calls and clone size follow that table, whereas D and trimming were derived from the DNA. For this sample there are roughly 100,000 clones; around 90% appear just once. The ten biggest clones cover 15% to 20% of the sample.

Collaborating institutions collected whole blood in K2EDTA tubes following their own protocols. Collaborator samples were shipped for TCRbeta analysis as frozen whole blood, isolated PBMCs, or DNA extracted from either sample type. The V gene is TRBV10-2 and the J gene is TRBJ2-3, with a tentative D gene TRBD2 over 5 matching bases. The specimen sequenced was peripheral blood. The receptor was derived from a woman of 80 years or more in a cohort sampled during active COVID-19. The CDR3 region: CASSATSSTDTQYF. The DNA is TGCGCCAGCAGTGCAACTAGTAGCACAGATACGCAGTATTTT.